This is a list of T cell receptor beta chains from one sample in a study of spatial heterogeneity in lung cancer. TCRdb ran MiXCR on the 5' RACE reads and lists one entry per CDR3 protein. The sample contains approximately 11,000 distinct CDR3 sequences, 10% of which appear only once. The sample in question was PBMCs, obtained at follow-up. The receptors shown here come from a female donor with early-stage non-small cell lung cancer. The CDR3 runs from the conserved cysteine through the conserved F or W. Each record gives: CDR3 DNA, CDR3 protein, clone size, V gene, J gene, D gene. The D gene is left open where the match is weak. Clone size is given for some rows only: seen once, a few or many times, or a class if the clone is expanded.

CDR3nt: TGTGCCAGCAGCTCACCAAACAGGGAGACCAACGAGCAGTACTTC
CDR3aa: CASSSPNRETNEQYF
abundance: many
v_gene: TRBV7-9
j_gene: TRBJ2-7
d_gene: NA

CDR3nt: TGTGCCTTACAAACAGGGTATGGACAGTTCTTC
CDR3aa: CALQTGYGQFF
abundance: many
v_gene: TRBV30
j_gene: TRBJ2-1
d_gene: NA

CDR3nt: TGTGCCAGCAGCAAAGAGAACAGCAACCAAGAGACCCAGTACTTC
CDR3aa: CASSKENSNQETQYF
abundance: many
v_gene: TRBV21-1
j_gene: TRBJ2-5
d_gene: NA

CDR3nt: TGTGCCAGCAGCTTAATACTAGCGGGAGGGCCGGGCACCGGGGAGCTGTTTTTT
CDR3aa: CASSLILAGGPGTGELFF
abundance: NA
v_gene: TRBV11-3
j_gene: TRBJ2-2
d_gene: TRBD2

CDR3nt: TGTGCCAGCAGCTCAGCCGGGACTAGGAGCACAGATACGCAGTATTTT
CDR3aa: CASSSAGTRSTDTQYF
abundance: many
v_gene: TRBV7-2
j_gene: TRBJ2-3
d_gene: TRBD2

CDR3nt: TGCGCCAGCAGCCAAGATCCAGATAACTCTGGAAACACCATATATTTT
CDR3aa: CASSQDPDNSGNTIYF
abundance: NA
v_gene: TRBV4-3
j_gene: TRBJ1-3
d_gene: NA

CDR3nt: TGTGCCTGGAGTCTGTCCGGGAACACTGAAGCTTTCTTT
CDR3aa: CAWSLSGNTEAFF
abundance: NA
v_gene: TRBV30
j_gene: TRBJ1-1
d_gene: NA

CDR3nt: TGTGCCAGCAGCCAAGTAGCCGGTTCAAACACCGGGGAGCTGTTTTTT
CDR3aa: CASSQVAGSNTGELFF
abundance: medium-sized
v_gene: TRBV14
j_gene: TRBJ2-2
d_gene: NA

CDR3nt: TGTGCCAGTAGTGCTGGATTGAGCAATCAGCCCCAGCATTTT
CDR3aa: CASSAGLSNQPQHF
abundance: many
v_gene: TRBV19
j_gene: TRBJ1-5
d_gene: NA

CDR3nt: TGTGCCAGTAGTATATCAGGACACACCGGGGAGCTGTTTTTT
CDR3aa: CASSISGHTGELFF
abundance: many
v_gene: TRBV19
j_gene: TRBJ2-2
d_gene: NA

CDR3nt: TGCAGCGTTGAAGATCTAGGCCTCAGGCAAGAGACCCAGTACTTC
CDR3aa: CSVEDLGLRQETQYF
abundance: many
v_gene: TRBV29-1
j_gene: TRBJ2-5
d_gene: NA

CDR3nt: TGTGCCAGCAGTAAACAGGGGGGATCCTACGAGCAGTACTTC
CDR3aa: CASSKQGGSYEQYF
abundance: many
v_gene: TRBV6-5
j_gene: TRBJ2-7
d_gene: TRBD1

CDR3nt: TGCAGCGTTGAAGTCCACAGGGGATCGAGGGACAAAGTCTCTGAAGCTTTCTTT
CDR3aa: CSVEVHRGSRDKVSEAFF
abundance: few
v_gene: TRBV29-1
j_gene: TRBJ1-1
d_gene: TRBD1

CDR3nt: TGTGCCACCAGTGATTATGACAGGGGGACGCCCGGACGGTTTTACTATGAGCAGTTCTTC
CDR3aa: CATSDYDRGTPGRFYYEQFF
abundance: few
v_gene: TRBV24-1
j_gene: TRBJ2-1
d_gene: TRBD1

CDR3nt: TGTGCCATCAGCTCGGGACAGTCCTACGAGCAGTACTTC
CDR3aa: CAISSGQSYEQYF
abundance: medium-sized
v_gene: TRBV10-3
j_gene: TRBJ2-7
d_gene: TRBD1

CDR3nt: TGCGCCAGCAGCTCTGACAGGGGACCCTACAATGAGCAGTTCTTC
CDR3aa: CASSSDRGPYNEQFF
abundance: large
v_gene: TRBV5-1
j_gene: TRBJ2-1
d_gene: TRBD1

CDR3nt: TGCAGCGTTGACCCCGGGGGCCACTACGAGCAGTACTTC
CDR3aa: CSVDPGGHYEQYF
abundance: many
v_gene: TRBV29-1
j_gene: TRBJ2-7
d_gene: NA

CDR3nt: TGTGCCAGCAGCTTAGGGAGATCCATCTTGAATCAGCCCCAGCATTTT
CDR3aa: CASSLGRSILNQPQHF
abundance: many
v_gene: TRBV7-8
j_gene: TRBJ1-5
d_gene: NA

CDR3nt: TGTGCCAGCAGCCTGGGGGGCACAAATACGCAGTATTTT
CDR3aa: CASSLGGTNTQYF
abundance: many
v_gene: TRBV9
j_gene: TRBJ2-3
d_gene: NA

CDR3nt: TGTGCCAGCAGTTCCCTGACAGGGGGAATGAATCAGCCCCAGCATTTT
CDR3aa: CASSSLTGGMNQPQHF
abundance: many
v_gene: TRBV27
j_gene: TRBJ1-5
d_gene: TRBD1

CDR3nt: TGTGCCAGCGGTCTAGCGGGACCCACAGATACGCAGTATTTT
CDR3aa: CASGLAGPTDTQYF
abundance: few
v_gene: TRBV12-3/TRBV12-4
j_gene: TRBJ2-3
d_gene: TRBD2

CDR3nt: TGTGCCAGCAGCTTGAGGCCTCAGCCCCGAGAAACTGAAGCTTTCTTT
CDR3aa: CASSLRPQPRETEAFF
abundance: many
v_gene: TRBV7-8
j_gene: TRBJ1-1
d_gene: NA

CDR3nt: TGTGCCAGCAGTTTAACGGCGGGAGGGGGCCAAGAGACCCAGTACTTC
CDR3aa: CASSLTAGGGQETQYF
abundance: NA
v_gene: TRBV28
j_gene: TRBJ2-5
d_gene: TRBD2

CDR3nt: TGTGCCAGCAGCCGAGGACAGGGTAGGTTCACTGAAGCTTTCTTT
CDR3aa: CASSRGQGRFTEAFF
abundance: many
v_gene: TRBV7-3
j_gene: TRBJ1-1
d_gene: TRBD1

CDR3nt: TGTGCCAGCAGCGTCAGTCCGGGACAGGGCTCATATAGCAATCAGCCCCAGCATTTT
CDR3aa: CASSVSPGQGSYSNQPQHF
abundance: many
v_gene: TRBV7-2
j_gene: TRBJ1-5
d_gene: TRBD1

CDR3nt: TGTGCCTGCGCCGGGGAAGCGAACACCGGGGAGCTGTTTTTT
CDR3aa: CACAGEANTGELFF
abundance: many
v_gene: TRBV30
j_gene: TRBJ2-2
d_gene: NA

CDR3nt: TGTGCCAGCAGTTATCGGGGAGAGACCCAGTACTTC
CDR3aa: CASSYRGETQYF
abundance: many
v_gene: TRBV28
j_gene: TRBJ2-5
d_gene: NA

CDR3nt: TGTGCCAGCACGGACTATTCGGGAGCCTACAATGAGCAGTTCTTC
CDR3aa: CASTDYSGAYNEQFF
abundance: many
v_gene: TRBV18
j_gene: TRBJ2-1
d_gene: NA

CDR3nt: TGCAGTGCTAGAGCCGGCCTAGCGGGGGTCAGGAACATTCAGTACTTC
CDR3aa: CSARAGLAGVRNIQYF
abundance: many
v_gene: TRBV20-1
j_gene: TRBJ2-4
d_gene: TRBD2

CDR3nt: TGTGCCAGCAGTTACGGACTAGCAAATGAGCAGTTCTTC
CDR3aa: CASSYGLANEQFF
abundance: many
v_gene: TRBV6-5
j_gene: TRBJ2-1
d_gene: TRBD2

CDR3nt: TGTGCCAGCAGTTTATCGGGGGCACCCGGGGAGCTGTTTTTT
CDR3aa: CASSLSGAPGELFF
abundance: many
v_gene: TRBV12-3/TRBV12-4
j_gene: TRBJ2-2
d_gene: NA

CDR3nt: TGTGCCAGCAGCGTAGTTGGGGGGACAGGATTTACTAACTATGGCTACACCTTC
CDR3aa: CASSVVGGTGFTNYGYTF
abundance: few
v_gene: TRBV9
j_gene: TRBJ1-2
d_gene: TRBD1

CDR3nt: TGTGCCAGCAGGGACTCCAGGGATCTGAGGGAGACCCAGTACTTC
CDR3aa: CASRDSRDLRETQYF
abundance: many
v_gene: TRBV2
j_gene: TRBJ2-5
d_gene: NA

CDR3nt: TGTGCCAGCAGCTCGCCGACAGGGTACACCGGGGAGCTGTTTTTT
CDR3aa: CASSSPTGYTGELFF
abundance: many
v_gene: TRBV7-9
j_gene: TRBJ2-2
d_gene: TRBD1

CDR3nt: TGCAGTGCTAGAACTCAGGGGGGTGGCACTGAAGCTTTCTTT
CDR3aa: CSARTQGGGTEAFF
abundance: many
v_gene: TRBV20-1
j_gene: TRBJ1-1
d_gene: TRBD1

CDR3nt: TGTGCCACCAGTGATCCCTCCCAGGACAGGCAAAGGCAGTATTTT
CDR3aa: CATSDPSQDRQRQYF
abundance: many
v_gene: TRBV24-1
j_gene: TRBJ2-3
d_gene: TRBD1

CDR3nt: TGTGCCAGCATTCCGAGGGGCAGACCTGAAAAACTGTTTTTT
CDR3aa: CASIPRGRPEKLFF
abundance: many
v_gene: TRBV6-1
j_gene: TRBJ1-4
d_gene: NA

CDR3nt: TGCAGTGCTGGAGGGACTAGCGGGTTCTACAATGAGCAGTTCTTC
CDR3aa: CSAGGTSGFYNEQFF
abundance: many
v_gene: TRBV20-1
j_gene: TRBJ2-1
d_gene: TRBD2

CDR3nt: TGTGCCTGGAGTCCACAGTCGGAAGCTTTCTTT
CDR3aa: CAWSPQSEAFF
abundance: many
v_gene: TRBV30
j_gene: TRBJ1-1
d_gene: NA

CDR3nt: TGTGCCAGCAGACCCATGCTAGCCGCCTTCCCCGATACGCAGTATTTT
CDR3aa: CASRPMLAAFPDTQYF
abundance: many
v_gene: TRBV6-5
j_gene: TRBJ2-3
d_gene: NA

CDR3nt: TGTGCCAGCAGTTTATTGGACAGGGGCGTACTTTGGCCCTACAATGAGCAGTTCTTC
CDR3aa: CASSLLDRGVLWPYNEQFF
abundance: many
v_gene: TRBV27
j_gene: TRBJ2-1
d_gene: TRBD1

CDR3nt: TGCGCCAGCAGCCAAGTGGGGGGTAGCACAGATACGCAGTATTTT
CDR3aa: CASSQVGGSTDTQYF
abundance: many
v_gene: TRBV4-3
j_gene: TRBJ2-3
d_gene: NA

CDR3nt: TGTGCCAGCAGCACACCTCGGTCGGCGCCGTCCTACAATGAGCAGTTCTTC
CDR3aa: CASSTPRSAPSYNEQFF
abundance: large
v_gene: TRBV7-8
j_gene: TRBJ2-1
d_gene: NA

CDR3nt: TGCAGTGCTAGGGTCGGAGGGGGTACCGGGGAGCTGTTTTTT
CDR3aa: CSARVGGGTGELFF
abundance: many
v_gene: TRBV20-1
j_gene: TRBJ2-2
d_gene: NA

CDR3nt: TGTGCCAGCAGCGCTGACTCAAACACTGAAGCTTTCTTT
CDR3aa: CASSADSNTEAFF
abundance: many
v_gene: TRBV7-6
j_gene: TRBJ1-1
d_gene: NA

CDR3nt: TGTGCCAGCAGTAATGGCGGGGCCCGTGCCGCGGAGCAGTTCTTC
CDR3aa: CASSNGGARAAEQFF
abundance: many
v_gene: TRBV7-6
j_gene: TRBJ2-1
d_gene: NA

CDR3nt: TGCGCCAGCAGCCAAGGGGGAATAAGGGCACCATCCGGGGAGCTGTTTTTT
CDR3aa: CASSQGGIRAPSGELFF
abundance: many
v_gene: TRBV4-1
j_gene: TRBJ2-2
d_gene: NA

CDR3nt: TGTGCCACCAGCAGAGAGGAGAACACTGAAGCTTTCTTT
CDR3aa: CATSREENTEAFF
abundance: many
v_gene: TRBV15
j_gene: TRBJ1-1
d_gene: NA

CDR3nt: TGCGCCAGCAGCCGGTGGAGGGGCGAAACCCAGTACTTC
CDR3aa: CASSRWRGETQYF
abundance: many
v_gene: TRBV4-1
j_gene: TRBJ2-5
d_gene: NA

CDR3nt: TGTGCCACCTACAGGGGGGGGAAGACCCAGTACTTC
CDR3aa: CATYRGGKTQYF
abundance: many
v_gene: TRBV28
j_gene: TRBJ2-5
d_gene: NA

CDR3nt: TGTGCCACCAGTGATTCATGGACAGGGGAGGGAGGCTACACCTTC
CDR3aa: CATSDSWTGEGGYTF
abundance: many
v_gene: TRBV24-1
j_gene: TRBJ1-2
d_gene: TRBD1

CDR3nt: TGTGCCAGCAGCAGGAGGGACGGTCCGAATTCACCCCTCCACTTT
CDR3aa: CASSRRDGPNSPLHF
abundance: many
v_gene: TRBV5-4
j_gene: TRBJ1-6
d_gene: NA

CDR3nt: TGTGCCAGCAGCCTCCGGACCTACGAGCAGTACTTC
CDR3aa: CASSLRTYEQYF
abundance: many
v_gene: TRBV7-9
j_gene: TRBJ2-7
d_gene: NA

CDR3nt: TGCAGTGCTCTGGGACAGGGACCCCCCGAGCAGTACTTC
CDR3aa: CSALGQGPPEQYF
abundance: many
v_gene: TRBV20-1
j_gene: TRBJ2-7
d_gene: TRBD1

CDR3nt: TGTGCCAGCGGACGACAGGGGGTTGAAATGGATACGCAGTATTTT
CDR3aa: CASGRQGVEMDTQYF
abundance: many
v_gene: TRBV6-2/TRBV6-3
j_gene: TRBJ2-3
d_gene: TRBD1

CDR3nt: TGTGCCAGCAGGCAAGGGGCCCGTGGCACTGAAGCTTTCTTT
CDR3aa: CASRQGARGTEAFF
abundance: NA
v_gene: TRBV28
j_gene: TRBJ1-1
d_gene: NA

CDR3nt: TGTGCCAGCAGGACATTGAGCTCCCTCTACGAGCAGTACTTC
CDR3aa: CASRTLSSLYEQYF
abundance: many
v_gene: TRBV28
j_gene: TRBJ2-7
d_gene: NA

CDR3nt: TGTGCCACCAGTGACCTGACAGGGGATGGCTACACCTTC
CDR3aa: CATSDLTGDGYTF
abundance: many
v_gene: TRBV24-1
j_gene: TRBJ1-2
d_gene: TRBD1

CDR3nt: TGCGCCAGCAGAGACCGGTGGGGCGAGACCCAGTACTTC
CDR3aa: CASRDRWGETQYF
abundance: few
v_gene: TRBV10-2
j_gene: TRBJ2-5
d_gene: NA

CDR3nt: TGTGCCAGCAGTTTGGCGGGAAATCAGCCCCAGCATTTT
CDR3aa: CASSLAGNQPQHF
abundance: many
v_gene: TRBV27
j_gene: TRBJ1-5
d_gene: NA